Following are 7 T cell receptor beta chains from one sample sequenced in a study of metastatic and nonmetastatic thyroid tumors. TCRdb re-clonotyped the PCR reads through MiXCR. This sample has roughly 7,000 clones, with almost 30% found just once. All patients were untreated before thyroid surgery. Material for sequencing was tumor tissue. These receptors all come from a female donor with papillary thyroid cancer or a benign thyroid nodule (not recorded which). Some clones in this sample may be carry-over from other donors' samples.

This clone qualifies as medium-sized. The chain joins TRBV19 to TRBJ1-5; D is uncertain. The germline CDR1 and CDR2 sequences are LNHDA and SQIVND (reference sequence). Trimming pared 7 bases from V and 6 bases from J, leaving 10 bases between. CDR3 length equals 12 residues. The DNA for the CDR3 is TGTGCCAGTACAATCGGATCTCAGCCCCAGCATTTT. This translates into CASTIGSQPQHF. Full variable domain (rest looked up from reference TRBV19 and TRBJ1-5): DGGITQSPKYLFRKEGQNVTLSCEQNLNHDAMYWYRQDPGQGLRLIYYSQIVNDFQKGDIAEGYSVSREKKESFPLTVTSAQKNPTAFYLCASTIGSQPQHFGDGTRLSIL.

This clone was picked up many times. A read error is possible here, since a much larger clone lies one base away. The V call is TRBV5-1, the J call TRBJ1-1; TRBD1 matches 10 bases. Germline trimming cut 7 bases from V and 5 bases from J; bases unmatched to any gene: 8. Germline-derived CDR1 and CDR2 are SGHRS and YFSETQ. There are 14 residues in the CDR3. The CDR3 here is CASVLDRGRTEAFF. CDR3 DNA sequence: TGCGCCAGCGTGCTTGACAGGGGGCGGACTGAAGCTTTCTTT.

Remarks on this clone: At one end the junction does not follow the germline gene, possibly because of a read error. DNA of the CDR3: TGTGCCAGCAGCTTGACAGCGGGGGGAAAATACAATGAGCAGCTCTTC. It codes for CASSLTAGGKYNEQLF. The chain recombines TRBV27 with TRBJ2-1, with 9 bases matching TRBD2. Germline V CDR1 and CDR2: MNHEY, SMNVEV (reference sequence). The CDR3 is made up of 16 amino acids.

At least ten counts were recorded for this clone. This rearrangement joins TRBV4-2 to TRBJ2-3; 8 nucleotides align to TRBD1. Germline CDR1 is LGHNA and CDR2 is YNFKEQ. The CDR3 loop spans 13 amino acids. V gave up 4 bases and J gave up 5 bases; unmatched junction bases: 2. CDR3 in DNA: TGTGCCAGCAGCCGGGACAGGCTAGATACGCAGTATTTT. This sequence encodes CASSRDRLDTQYF.

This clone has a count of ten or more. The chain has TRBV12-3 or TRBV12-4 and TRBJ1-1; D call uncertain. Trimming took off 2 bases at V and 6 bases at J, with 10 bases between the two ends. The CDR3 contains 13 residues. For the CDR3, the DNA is TGTGCCAGCAGTTTAAGTAGCCTGGCTGAAGCTTTCTTT. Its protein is CASSLSSLAEAFF.

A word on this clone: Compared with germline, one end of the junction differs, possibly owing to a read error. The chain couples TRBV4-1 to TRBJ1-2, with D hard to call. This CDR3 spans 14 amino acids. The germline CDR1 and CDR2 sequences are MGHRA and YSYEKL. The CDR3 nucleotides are TGCGCCGGCAGCCAAGCCCCAGTGAACTATGGCTACACCTTC. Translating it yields CAGSQAPVNYGYTF.

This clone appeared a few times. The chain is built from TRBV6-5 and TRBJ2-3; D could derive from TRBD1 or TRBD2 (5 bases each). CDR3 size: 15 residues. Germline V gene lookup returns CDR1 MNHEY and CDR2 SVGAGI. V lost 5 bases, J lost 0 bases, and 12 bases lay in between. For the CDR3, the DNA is TGTGCCAGCAGTCATCGAGGGACCAGCACAGATACGCAGTATTTT. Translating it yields CASSHRGTSTDTQYF.